The source of this T cell receptor beta chain is a study of tumor-infiltrating lymphocytes in oesophageal squamous cell carcinoma. CDR1 and CDR2 (germline): MNHEY, SVGAGI. The CDR3 length is 15 residues. TCRdb re-derived calls from the PCR reads in MiXCR, one entry per CDR3 protein. Of some 14,000 distinct CDR3 sequences in the sample, 50% were seen once. This TCR was sampled from a male donor with esophageal squamous cell carcinoma. The chain uses TRBV6-5 and TRBJ2-1, with D maybe TRBD1 (5 bases). The tail of the sequence fits TRBJ1-2 better, so the J call may be wrong. Material for sequencing was esophageal tumor tissue. DNA of the CDR3: TGTGCCAGCAGTTACCTCGACAGTCGATCCTATGGCTACACCTTC. It encodes CASSYLDSRSYGYTF.